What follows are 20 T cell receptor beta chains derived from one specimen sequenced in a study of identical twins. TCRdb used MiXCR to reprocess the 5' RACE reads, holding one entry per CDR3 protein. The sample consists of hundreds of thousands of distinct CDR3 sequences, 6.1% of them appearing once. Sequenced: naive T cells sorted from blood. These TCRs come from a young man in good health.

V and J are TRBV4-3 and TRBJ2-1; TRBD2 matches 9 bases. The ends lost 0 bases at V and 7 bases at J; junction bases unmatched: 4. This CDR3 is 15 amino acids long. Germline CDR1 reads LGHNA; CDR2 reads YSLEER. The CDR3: CASSQETSGRNEQFF. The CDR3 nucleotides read TGCGCCAGCAGCCAAGAGACTAGCGGAAGGAATGAGCAGTTCTTC.

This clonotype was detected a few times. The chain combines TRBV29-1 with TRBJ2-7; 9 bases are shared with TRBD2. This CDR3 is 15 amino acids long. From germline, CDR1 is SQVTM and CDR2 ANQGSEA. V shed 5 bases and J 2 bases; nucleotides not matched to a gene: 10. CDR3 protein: CSVSGTSTSTYEQYF. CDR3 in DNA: TGCAGCGTTTCTGGGACTAGCACCTCAACCTACGAGCAGTACTTC.

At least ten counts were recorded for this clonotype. The CDR3, as DNA: TGTGCCAGCAGTGACAACAGGGGGAGCCCCAGTTGGAATTCACCCCTCCACTTT. Its translation is CASSDNRGSPSWNSPLHF. The chain uses TRBV6-1 and TRBJ1-6, with TRBD1 matching 8 bases. The germline gives CDR1 MNHNS, CDR2 SASEGT. This CDR3 is built from 18 residues. V was clipped by 3 bases and J by 7 bases; unmatched bases: 14.

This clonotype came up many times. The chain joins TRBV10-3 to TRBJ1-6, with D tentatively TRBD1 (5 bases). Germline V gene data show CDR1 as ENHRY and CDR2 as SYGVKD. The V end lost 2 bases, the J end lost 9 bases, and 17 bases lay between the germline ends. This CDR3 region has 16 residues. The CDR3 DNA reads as TGTGCCATCAGTGAGAGAGGAGGGGCGGAGGCTTCACCCCTCCACTTT. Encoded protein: CAISERGGAEASPLHF.

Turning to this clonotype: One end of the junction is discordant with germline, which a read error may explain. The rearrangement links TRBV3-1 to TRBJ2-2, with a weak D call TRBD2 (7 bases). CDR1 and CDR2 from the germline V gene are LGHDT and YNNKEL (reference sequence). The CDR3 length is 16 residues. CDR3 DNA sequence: TGTGCCAGCAGCCCGATGGGGGGGCGGAACACCTGGGAGCTGTTTTTT. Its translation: CASSPMGGRNTWELFF. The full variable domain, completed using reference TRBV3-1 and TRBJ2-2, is DTAVSQTPKYLVTQMGNDKSIKCEQNLGHDTMYWYKQDSKKFLKIMFSYNNKELIINETVPNRFSPKSPDKAHLNLHINSLELGDSAVYFCASSPMGGRNTWELFFGEGSRLTVL.

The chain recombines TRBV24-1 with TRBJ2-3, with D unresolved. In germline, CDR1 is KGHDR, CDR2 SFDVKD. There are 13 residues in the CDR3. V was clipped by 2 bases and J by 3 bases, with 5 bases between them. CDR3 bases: TGTGCCACCAGTGATTCGCGGACAGATACGCAGTATTTT. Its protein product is CATSDSRTDTQYF.

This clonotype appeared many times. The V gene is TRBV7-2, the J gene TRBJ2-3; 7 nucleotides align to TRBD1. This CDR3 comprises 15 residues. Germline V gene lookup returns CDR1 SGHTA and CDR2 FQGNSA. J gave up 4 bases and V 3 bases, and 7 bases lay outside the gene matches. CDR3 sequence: CASSLTTGPADTQYF. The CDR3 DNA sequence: TGTGCCAGCAGCTTGACGACAGGGCCGGCAGATACGCAGTATTTT. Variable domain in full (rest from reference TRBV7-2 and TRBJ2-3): GAGVSQSPSNKVTEKGKDVELRCDPISGHTALYWYRQSLGQGLEFLIYFQGNSAPDKSGLPSDRFSAERTGGSVSTLTIQRTQQEDSAVYLCASSLTTGPADTQYFGPGTRLTVL.

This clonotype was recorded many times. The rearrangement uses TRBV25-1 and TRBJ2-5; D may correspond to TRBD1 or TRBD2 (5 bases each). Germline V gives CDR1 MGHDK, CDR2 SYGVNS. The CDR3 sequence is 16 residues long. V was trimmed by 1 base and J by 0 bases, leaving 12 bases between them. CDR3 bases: TGTGCCAGCAGTGAATTGATCGGGACGGACCAAGAGACCCAGTACTTC. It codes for CASSELIGTDQETQYF.

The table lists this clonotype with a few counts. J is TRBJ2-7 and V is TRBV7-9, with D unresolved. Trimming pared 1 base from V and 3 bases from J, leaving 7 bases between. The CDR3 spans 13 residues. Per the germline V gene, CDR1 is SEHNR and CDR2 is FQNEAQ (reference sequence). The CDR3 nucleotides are TGTGCCAGCAGCTTAGACAACTACTACGAGCAGTACTTC. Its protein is CASSLDNYYEQYF.

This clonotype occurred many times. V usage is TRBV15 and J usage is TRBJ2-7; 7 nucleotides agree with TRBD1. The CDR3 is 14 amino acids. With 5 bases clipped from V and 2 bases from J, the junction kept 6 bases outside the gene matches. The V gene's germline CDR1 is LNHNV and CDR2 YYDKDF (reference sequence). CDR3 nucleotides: TGTGCCACCAGCCAAAGGACAGGACCCTACGAGCAGTACTTC. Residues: CATSQRTGPYEQYF.

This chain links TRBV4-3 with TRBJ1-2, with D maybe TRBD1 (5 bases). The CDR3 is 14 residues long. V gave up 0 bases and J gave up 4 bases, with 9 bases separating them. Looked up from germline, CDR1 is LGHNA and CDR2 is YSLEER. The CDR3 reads CASSQDAGPYGYTF. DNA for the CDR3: TGCGCCAGCAGCCAAGATGCAGGGCCCTATGGCTACACCTTC.

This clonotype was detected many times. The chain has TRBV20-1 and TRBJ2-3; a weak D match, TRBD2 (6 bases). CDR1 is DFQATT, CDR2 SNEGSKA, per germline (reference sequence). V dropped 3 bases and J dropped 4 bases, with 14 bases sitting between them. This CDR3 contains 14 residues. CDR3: CSASPGGIADTQYF. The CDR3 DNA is TGCAGTGCTAGTCCGGGCGGGATTGCAGATACGCAGTATTTT.

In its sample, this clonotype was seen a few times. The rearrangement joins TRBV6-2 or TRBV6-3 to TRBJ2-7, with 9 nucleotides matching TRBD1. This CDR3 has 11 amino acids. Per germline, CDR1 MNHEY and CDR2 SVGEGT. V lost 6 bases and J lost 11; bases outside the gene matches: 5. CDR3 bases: TGTGCCAGCAGAGACAGGGGGTTGGAGTACTTC. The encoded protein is CASRDRGLEYF.

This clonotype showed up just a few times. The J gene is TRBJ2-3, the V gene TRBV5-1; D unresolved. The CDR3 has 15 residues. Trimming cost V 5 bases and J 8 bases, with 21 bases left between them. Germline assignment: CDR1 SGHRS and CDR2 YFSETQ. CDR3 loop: CASRPSAAFLFTQYF. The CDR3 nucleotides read TGCGCCAGCAGACCATCGGCAGCCTTCCTATTTACGCAGTATTTT.

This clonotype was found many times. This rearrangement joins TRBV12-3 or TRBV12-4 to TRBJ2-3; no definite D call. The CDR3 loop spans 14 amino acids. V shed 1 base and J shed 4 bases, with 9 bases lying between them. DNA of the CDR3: TGTGCCAGCAGTTTAGTAAGGCGCGCAGATACGCAGTATTTT. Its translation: CASSLVRRADTQYF.

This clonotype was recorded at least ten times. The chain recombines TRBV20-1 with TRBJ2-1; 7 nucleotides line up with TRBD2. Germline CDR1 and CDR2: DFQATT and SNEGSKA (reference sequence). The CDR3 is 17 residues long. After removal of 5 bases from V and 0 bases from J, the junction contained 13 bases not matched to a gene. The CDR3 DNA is TGCAGTGCTGCTGGGACGGGAGGTGGTACCTCCTACAATGAGCAGTTCTTC. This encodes CSAAGTGGGTSYNEQFF.

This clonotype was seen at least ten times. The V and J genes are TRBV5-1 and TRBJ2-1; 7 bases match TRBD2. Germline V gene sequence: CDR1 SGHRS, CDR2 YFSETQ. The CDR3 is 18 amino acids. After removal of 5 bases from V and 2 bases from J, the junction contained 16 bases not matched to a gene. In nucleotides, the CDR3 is TGCGCCAGCAGTCAATTTGCGGGAGCGGGAACTACCTACAATGAGCAGTTCTTC. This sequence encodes CASSQFAGAGTTYNEQFF.

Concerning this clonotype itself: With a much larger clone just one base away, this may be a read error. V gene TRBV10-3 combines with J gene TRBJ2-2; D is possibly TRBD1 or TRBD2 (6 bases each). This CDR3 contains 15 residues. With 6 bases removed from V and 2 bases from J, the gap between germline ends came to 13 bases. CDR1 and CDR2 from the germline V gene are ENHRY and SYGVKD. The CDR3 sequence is CAIRGSGANTGELFF. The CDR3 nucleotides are TGTGCCATCAGAGGCTCGGGGGCAAACACCGGGGAGCTGTTTTTT.

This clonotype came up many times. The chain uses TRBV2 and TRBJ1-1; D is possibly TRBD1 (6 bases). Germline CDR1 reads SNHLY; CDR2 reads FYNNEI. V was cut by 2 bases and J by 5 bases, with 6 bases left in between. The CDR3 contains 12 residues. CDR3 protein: CASSEQGTEAFF. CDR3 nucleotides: TGTGCCAGCAGTGAACAGGGGACTGAAGCTTTCTTT.

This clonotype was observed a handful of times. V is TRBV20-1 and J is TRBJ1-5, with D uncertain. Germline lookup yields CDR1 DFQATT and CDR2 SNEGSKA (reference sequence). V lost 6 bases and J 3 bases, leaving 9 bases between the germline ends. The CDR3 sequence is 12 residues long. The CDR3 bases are TGCAGTGCGGGCGGATTCAATCAGCCCCAGCATTTT. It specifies CSAGGFNQPQHF.